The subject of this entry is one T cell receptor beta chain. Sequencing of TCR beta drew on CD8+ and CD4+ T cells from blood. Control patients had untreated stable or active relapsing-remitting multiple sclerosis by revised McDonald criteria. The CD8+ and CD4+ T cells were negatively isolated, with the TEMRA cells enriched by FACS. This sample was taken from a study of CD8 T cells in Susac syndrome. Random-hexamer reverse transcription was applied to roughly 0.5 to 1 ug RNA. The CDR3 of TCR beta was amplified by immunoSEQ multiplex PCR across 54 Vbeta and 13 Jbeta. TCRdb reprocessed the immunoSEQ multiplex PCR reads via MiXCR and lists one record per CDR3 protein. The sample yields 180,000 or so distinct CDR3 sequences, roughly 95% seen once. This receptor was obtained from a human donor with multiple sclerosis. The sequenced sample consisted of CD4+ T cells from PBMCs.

This CDR3 reads CASSLSRGEQYF. The CDR3 nucleotides read TGTGCCAGCAGTTTATCCCGGGGCGAGCAGTACTTC. V is TRBV12-3 or TRBV12-4 and J is TRBJ2-7; D is possibly TRBD2 (5 bases). CDR3 size: 12 residues. The V end lost 2 bases, the J end lost 6 bases, and 8 bases lay between the germline ends.